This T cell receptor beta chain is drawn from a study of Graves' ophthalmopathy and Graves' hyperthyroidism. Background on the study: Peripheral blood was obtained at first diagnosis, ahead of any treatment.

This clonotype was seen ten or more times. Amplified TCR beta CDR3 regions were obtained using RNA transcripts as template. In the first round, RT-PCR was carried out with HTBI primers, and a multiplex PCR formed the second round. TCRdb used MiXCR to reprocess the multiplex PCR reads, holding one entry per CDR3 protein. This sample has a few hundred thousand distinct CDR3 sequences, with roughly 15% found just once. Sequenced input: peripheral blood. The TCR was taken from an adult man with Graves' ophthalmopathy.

Here the CDR3 reads CASSPEGGAYSNQPQHF. The CDR3 DNA reads as TGTGCCAGCAGCCCGGAAGGAGGCGCCTATAGCAATCAGCCCCAGCATTTT. The rearrangement links TRBV11-2 to TRBJ1-5; D gene ambiguous. The CDR3 extends over 17 amino acids. The germline V and J ends were trimmed by 5 bases and 0 bases, with 17 bases remaining between them. Per germline, CDR1 SGHAT and CDR2 FQNNGV.